This entry is about one T cell receptor beta chain. Its antigen is as yet unknown. V shed 4 bases, J shed 3 bases, and the junction held 9 bases outside the gene matches. This CDR3 region has 16 residues. Germline values: CDR1 LNHDA, CDR2 SQIVND (reference sequence). The sample belongs to a study of shared clonotypes between healthy human individuals. Each subset's genomic DNA was shared equally among a number of immunoSEQ plates. Repertoires were generated with immunoSEQ multiplex PCR, while TCRdb's copy carries only in-frame clones and drops some. Here the sample spans some 580,000 clones, around 97% being singletons. Study-wide findings and caveats: Compared with memory subsets, naive subsets generally had larger estimated richness.

Free of recent acute infections or vaccinations, the donors were healthy HIV-negative adults. Splitting the CD4+ cells yielded a CD45RA+ naive subset and a CD45RA-negative memory subset. The receptor's source is a woman aged 30 to 39 in good health. The sample taken for sequencing was naive CD4+ T cells sorted from blood. This sample's subset: CD45RA+ positively selected. The rearrangement links TRBV19 to TRBJ1-5, with 7 bases lining up with TRBD1. CDR3 loop: CASSTIGQADNQPQHF. The DNA for the CDR3 is TGTGCCAGTAGTACTATCGGACAGGCCGACAATCAGCCCCAGCATTTT.